These 20 T cell receptor beta chains were all obtained from the same sample, sequenced in a study of blood T cell repertoires in COVID-19. Here immunoSEQ multiplex PCR was the method, and the copy in TCRdb shows in-frame clones only, minus some. The sample contains 55,000 to 85,000 clones, around 79% of which appear only once. Sequencing used peripheral blood. The receptors were gathered from a man between 60 and 75 years old with acute or convalescent COVID-19.

The chain is built from TRBV3-1 (or the pseudogene TRBV3-2) and TRBJ2-7, with D possibly matching TRBD1 (6 bases). The CDR3 loop spans 14 amino acids. The germline V gene has CDR1 LGHDT and CDR2 YNNKEL (reference sequence). V gave up 7 bases and J gave up 0 bases, with 13 bases separating them. CDR3 nucleotide sequence: TGTGCCAGCACGCGGCAGGGGAGCTCCTACGAGCAGTACTTC. This encodes CASTRQGSSYEQYF.

This clone was counted only a few times. The J gene is TRBJ1-1, the V gene TRBV5-1; tentative D call: TRBD1 (6 bases). V was cut by 0 bases and J by 7 bases, with 13 bases left in between. CDR3 length equals 14 residues. Germline V lookup: CDR1 SGHRS, CDR2 YFSETQ. The CDR3 nucleotides read TGCGCCAGCAGCTTGGAGCAGGGGTCATTTGAAGCTTTCTTT. Translated, it gives CASSLEQGSFEAFF.

V gene TRBV29-1 combines with J gene TRBJ2-1; the D is unclear. The CDR3 totals 13 residues. Germline V gene lookup returns CDR1 SQVTM and CDR2 ANQGSEA. V dropped 5 bases and J dropped 8 bases, with 16 bases sitting between them. CDR3 in DNA: TGCAGCGTTTGGTTCCAGGCACTCGATGAGCAGTTCTTC. This translates into CSVWFQALDEQFF.

J is TRBJ2-1 and V is TRBV12-5, with D perhaps matching TRBD2 (6 bases). Germline V lookup: CDR1 LGHNT, CDR2 FRNRAP. CDR3 length: 15 amino acids. Trimming stripped 0 bases from V and 2 bases from J, with 8 bases between. The CDR3: CASGLVLAAYNEQFF. In DNA, the CDR3 is TGTGCTAGTGGTTTGGTTTTAGCGGCCTACAATGAGCAGTTCTTC. Based on the CDR3 plus reference TRBV12-5 and TRBJ2-1, the full variable domain is DARVTQTPRHKVTEMGQEVTMRCQPILGHNTVFWYRQTMMQGLELLAYFRNRAPLDDSGMPKDRFSAEMPDATLATLKIQPSEPRDSAVYFCASGLVLAAYNEQFFGPGTRLTVL.

This chain joins TRBV4-2 and TRBJ2-5, with 7 positions matching TRBD2. Looked up from germline, CDR1 is LGHNA and CDR2 is YNFKEQ. Unmatched junction bases numbered 9, after V lost 4 bases and J lost 1 base. The CDR3 length is 16 residues. This chain's CDR3 is CASSPRSGNPQETQYF. The CDR3, as DNA: TGTGCCAGCAGCCCTCGGAGCGGGAACCCCCAAGAGACCCAGTACTTC.

The rearrangement joins TRBV6-5 to TRBJ2-2; 7 nucleotides align to TRBD1. The V segment lost 7 bases and the J segment 0 bases; nucleotides outside the gene matches: 5. Germline CDR1 MNHEY, CDR2 SVGAGI. The length of the CDR3 is 15 residues. CDR3 sequence (DNA): TGTGCCAGCACCGGGACAGCCCCGAACACCGGGGAGCTGTTTTTT. The encoded protein is CASTGTAPNTGELFF.

This sequence joins TRBV3-1 (or the pseudogene TRBV3-2) and TRBJ2-5, with 9 bases aligning to TRBD1. V was clipped by 7 bases and J by 4 bases; unmatched bases: 10. Germline V gene lookup returns CDR1 LGHDT and CDR2 YNNKEL (reference sequence). This CDR3 is 15 amino acids long. CDR3 amino acids: CASTTGTGFPETQYF. The CDR3 bases are TGTGCCAGCACCACCGGGACAGGGTTTCCAGAGACCCAGTACTTC.

This chain connects TRBV4-2 to TRBJ1-2; 7 nucleotides align to TRBD1. The CDR3 loop spans 15 amino acids. Germline V gives CDR1 LGHNA, CDR2 YNFKEQ. J was trimmed by 6 bases and V by 4 bases; bases with no gene match: 11. CDR3 bases: TGTGCCAGCAGCCCGAGGGGACAGCTACCTGATGGCTACACCTTC. Protein product: CASSPRGQLPDGYTF.

The chain carries TRBV28 and TRBJ2-7; D might be TRBD2 (7 bases). The CDR3 sequence is 12 residues long. V dropped 9 bases and J dropped 6 bases, with 15 bases sitting between them. Per the germline V gene, CDR1 is MDHEN and CDR2 is SYDVKM. CDR3 in DNA: TGTGCCAGGAAAGGGGGGGGGTCCGAGCAGTACTTC. Protein sequence: CARKGGGSEQYF. The entire variable domain, with the rest obtained from reference TRBV28 and TRBJ2-7, is as follows: DVKVTQSSRYLVKRTGEKVFLECVQDMDHENMFWYRQDPGLGLRLIYFSYDVKMKEKGDIPEGYSVSREKKERFSLILESASTNQTSMYLCARKGGGSEQYFGPGTRLTVT.

This clone came up once. The CDR3 loop reads CATSRGVPGQKAFF. In nucleotides, the CDR3 is TGTGCCACCAGCAGAGGGGTTCCGGGACAGAAAGCTTTCTTT. The rearrangement joins TRBV15 to TRBJ1-1, with 7 bases that match TRBD1. After removal of 1 base from V and 9 bases from J, the junction contained 8 bases not matched to a gene. CDR3 size: 14 residues. From germline, CDR1 is LNHNV and CDR2 YYDKDF (reference sequence).

This rearrangement joins TRBV4-1 to TRBJ2-2; TRBD2 matches 13 bases. Germline V CDR1 and CDR2: MGHRA, YSYEKL. Trimming took 4 bases from V and 9 from J; bases not matched to a gene: 8. The CDR3 is 16 residues long. The CDR3 bases are TGCGCCAGCAGCCCCCGGACTAGCGGGAGTAGCCGGGAGCTGTTTTTT. Its translation is CASSPRTSGSSRELFF.

V and J are TRBV15 and TRBJ2-2; 8 positions match TRBD1. Germline CDR1 is LNHNV and CDR2 is YYDKDF (reference sequence). The CDR3 loop spans 18 amino acids. V shed 3 bases, J shed 3 bases, and the junction held 12 bases outside the gene matches. CDR3 loop: CATSSHRQGLSYTGELFF. In DNA, the CDR3 is TGTGCCACCAGCAGCCACCGACAGGGGCTTTCGTACACCGGGGAGCTGTTTTTT. The variable domain in full, with the rest retrieved from reference TRBV15 and TRBJ2-2, is DAMVIQNPRYQVTQFGKPVTLSCSQTLNHNVMYWYQQKSSQAPKLLFHYYDKDFNNEADTPDNFQSRRPNTSFCFLDIRSPGLGDTAMYLCATSSHRQGLSYTGELFFGEGSRLTVL.

This clone is a singleton in its sample. This sequence joins TRBV28 and TRBJ2-2; the match to TRBD1 covers 10 bases. CDR1 and CDR2 (germline): MDHEN, SYDVKM. The CDR3 is 15 amino acids. V dropped 2 bases and J dropped 5; count of bases not matched to a gene: 2. In DNA, the CDR3 is TGTGCCAGCAGTTTAGACAGGGGGCGGACCGGGGAGCTGTTTTTT. Protein: CASSLDRGRTGELFF.

There are a few counts of this clone. V usage is TRBV2 and J usage is TRBJ2-5, with TRBD2 matching over 7 bases. J was trimmed by 1 base and V by 8 bases; bases with no gene match: 10. In germline, CDR1 is SNHLY, CDR2 FYNNEI. This CDR3 is 15 amino acids long. The DNA for the CDR3 is TGTGCCAGCGCCCCGAATACGGGGGGCCAAGAGACCCAGTACTTC. The encoded protein is CASAPNTGGQETQYF.

The chain employs TRBV9 and TRBJ2-2; tentative D call: TRBD1 (6 bases). CDR3 length equals 16 residues. Trimming pared 1 base from V and 1 base from J, leaving 11 bases between. Germline values: CDR1 SGDLS, CDR2 YYNGEE. In DNA, the CDR3 is TGTGCCAGCAGCGTATTCGGACAGTTGAACACCGGGGAGCTGTTTTTT. It is translated as CASSVFGQLNTGELFF. The full variable domain, its missing parts supplied by reference TRBV9 and TRBJ2-2, is DSGVTQTPKHLITATGQRVTLRCSPRSGDLSVYWYQQSLDQGLQFLIQYYNGEERAKGNILERFSAQQFPDLHSELNLSSLELGDSALYFCASSVFGQLNTGELFFGEGSRLTVL.

The V gene is TRBV5-1, the J gene TRBJ2-3, with D hard to call. CDR3 size: 12 residues. Trimming removed 2 bases at V and 7 bases at J, with 8 bases between. Germline CDR1 reads SGHRS; CDR2 reads YFSETQ. The CDR3 region is CASSFDWYTQYF. CDR3 bases: TGCGCCAGCAGCTTCGACTGGTATACGCAGTATTTT.

V gene TRBV21-1 combines with J gene TRBJ2-5; TRBD2 is the table's D call, not checked against the DNA. TRBV21-1 is recorded as a pseudogene. CDR3 size: 14 residues. The CDR3 DNA is TGTGCCAGCAGCAAAGTTGCGGGTCGGGAGACCCAGTACTTC. Protein product: CASSKVAGRETQYF.

The V gene is TRBV2, the J gene TRBJ2-5; the match to TRBD1 covers 12 bases. This CDR3 comprises 15 residues. Unmatched junction bases numbered 7, after V lost 7 bases and J lost 4 bases. CDR1 SNHLY and CDR2 FYNNEI come from the germline V gene. Here the CDR3 reads CASNSGTGGGETQYF. The CDR3 DNA reads as TGTGCCAGCAATTCCGGGACAGGGGGCGGAGAGACCCAGTACTTC.

This clone has a single count. The V call is TRBV19, the J call TRBJ2-7; a weak D match, TRBD2 (6 bases). The length of the CDR3 is 14 residues. Germline V CDR1 and CDR2: LNHDA, SQIVND (reference sequence). V lost 5 bases and J 0 bases, leaving 11 bases between the germline ends. CDR3 sequence (DNA): TGTGCCAGTAGTCCAGGGACTTTCTCCTACGAGCAGTACTTC. Translation gives CASSPGTFSYEQYF.

The chain links TRBV29-1 to TRBJ2-7; 8 nucleotides line up with TRBD1. With 5 bases clipped from V and 5 bases from J, the junction kept 8 bases outside the gene matches. This CDR3 is 13 amino acids long. The germline gives CDR1 SQVTM, CDR2 ANQGSEA. CDR3 amino acids: CSVRPTGADEQYF. The CDR3 bases are TGCAGCGTTCGACCGACAGGGGCGGACGAGCAGTACTTC.